This entry features one TCR beta chain sequence. Its antigen is unknown. The entry originates in a study of a mutant IDH1 vaccine in newly diagnosed glioma. Overall study: Following radiotherapy alone, or alongside temozolomide cycles, vaccination was started after an interval of 4-6 weeks.

This sample's time point: week 23, last vaccination. The vaccine gave 300 ug of a 20-mer mutant IDH1 peptide subcutaneously per dose. This CDR3 is 12 amino acids long. CDR1 MNHNY and CDR2 SVGAGI come from the germline V gene (reference sequence). Between the trimmed V and J ends, which lost 0 bases and 11 bases, there was a span of 10 bases. The repertoire was sequenced with immunoSEQ multiplex PCR; TCRdb's copy has only in-frame clones and lacks some. The data show tens of thousands of clones, roughly four fifths seen once. The TCR sequence derives from a man between 25 and 39 years old with glioma. The chain joins TRBV6-6 to TRBJ1-1; D may be TRBD1 (5 bases). The specimen was PBMCs, collected from a glioma patient whose treatment included an IDH1 peptide vaccine. This CDR3 reads CASSYSGPGAFF. CDR3 nucleotide sequence: TGTGCCAGCAGTTACTCGGGGCCAGGTGCTTTCTTT.